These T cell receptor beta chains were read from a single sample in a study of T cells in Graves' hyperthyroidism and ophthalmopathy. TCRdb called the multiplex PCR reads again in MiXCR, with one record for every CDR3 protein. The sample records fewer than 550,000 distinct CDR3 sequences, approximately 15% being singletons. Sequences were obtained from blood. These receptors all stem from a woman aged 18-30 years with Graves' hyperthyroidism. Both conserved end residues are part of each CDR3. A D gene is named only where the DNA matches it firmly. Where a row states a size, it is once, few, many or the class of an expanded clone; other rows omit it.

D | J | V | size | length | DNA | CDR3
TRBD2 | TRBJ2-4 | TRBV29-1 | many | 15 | TGCAGCGTTGAAGTCCTAGCGGGAGGGGGAGACATTCAGTACTTC | CSVEVLAGGGDIQYF
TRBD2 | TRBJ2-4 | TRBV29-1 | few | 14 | TGCAGCGCCGCTAGCGGGGGGACCAAAAACATTCAGTACTTC | CSAASGGTKNIQYF
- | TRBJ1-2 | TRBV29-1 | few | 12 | TGCAGCGTTACCGGGAATAACTATGGCTACACCTTC | CSVTGNNYGYTF
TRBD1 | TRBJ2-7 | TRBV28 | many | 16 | TGTGCCAGCAGTCCAACAAGACAGGGTATCTCCTACGAGCAGTACTTC | CASSPTRQGISYEQYF
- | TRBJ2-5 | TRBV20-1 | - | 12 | TGCAGTGCTAGAGAGGACTCCGGGACCCAGTACTTC | CSAREDSGTQYF
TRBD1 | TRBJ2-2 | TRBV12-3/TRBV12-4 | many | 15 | TGTGCCAGCAGTTTAGTGGACAGGGTCGCCGGGGAGCTGTTTTTT | CASSLVDRVAGELFF
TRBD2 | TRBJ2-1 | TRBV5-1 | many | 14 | TGCGCCAGCAGTGGCGGGGGGGCTCACAATGAGCAGTTCTTC | CASSGGGAHNEQFF
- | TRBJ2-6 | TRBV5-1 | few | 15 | TGCGCCAGCAGCTTGGTACTCTCTGGGGCCAACGTCCTGACTTTC | CASSLVLSGANVLTF
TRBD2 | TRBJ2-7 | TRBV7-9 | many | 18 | TGTGCCAGCAGCGCGTGGGGATGGGGGGGGTTTCCCCCCTACGAGCAGTACTTC | CASSAWGWGGFPPYEQYF
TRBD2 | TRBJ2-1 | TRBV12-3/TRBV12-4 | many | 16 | TGTGCCAGCAGAAGGACTAGCGGCAAACCGAGGAATGAGCAGTTCTTC | CASRRTSGKPRNEQFF
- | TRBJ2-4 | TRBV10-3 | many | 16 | TGTGCCATCAGTGAGGGGGCGGCCGTAGCCAAAAACATTCAGTACTTC | CAISEGAAVAKNIQYF
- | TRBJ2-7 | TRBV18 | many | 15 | TGTGCCAGCTCACCAACCGGGACGCACTCCTACGAGCAGTACTTC | CASSPTGTHSYEQYF
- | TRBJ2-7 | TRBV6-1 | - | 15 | TGTGCCAGCAGTGAAAATTGGGACGCCACCTACGAGCAGTACTTC | CASSENWDATYEQYF
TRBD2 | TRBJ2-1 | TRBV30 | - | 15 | TGTGCCTGGGCTCTGGGACTAGCGGGCGAAAATGAGCAGTTCTTC | CAWALGLAGENEQFF
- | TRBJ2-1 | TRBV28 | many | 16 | TGTGCCAGCAGTTTAGTAGGGCTGGGACGGTGGCATGAGCAGTTCTTC | CASSLVGLGRWHEQFF
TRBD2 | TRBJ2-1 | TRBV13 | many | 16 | TGTGCCAGCAGCTTAACTAGCGGGGGCCTGCAAGATGAGCAGTTCTTC | CASSLTSGGLQDEQFF
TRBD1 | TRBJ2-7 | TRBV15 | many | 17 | TGTGCCACCAGCAGCGGCTTATTAGGGGGCGAAGACTACGAGCAGTACTTC | CATSSGLLGGEDYEQYF
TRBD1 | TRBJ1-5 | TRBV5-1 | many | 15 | TGCGCCAGCAGCTGGACAGGGGGCGGGAATCAGCCCCAGCATTTT | CASSWTGGGNQPQHF
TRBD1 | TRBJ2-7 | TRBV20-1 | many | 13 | TGCAGTGCGGGACCAGGGGGCGCTGGGGAGCAGTACTTC | CSAGPGGAGEQYF
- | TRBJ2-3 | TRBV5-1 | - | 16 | TGCGCCAGCAGGGGATCAGTGGCGGGGATCACAGATACGCAGTATTTT | CASRGSVAGITDTQYF
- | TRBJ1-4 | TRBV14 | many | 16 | TGTGCCAGCAGCCTACCACGTGAAAGGGAAGAAGAAAAACTGTTTTTT | CASSLPREREEEKLFF
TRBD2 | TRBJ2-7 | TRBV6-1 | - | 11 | TGTGCCAGCGCGGGGGCCTACGAGCAGTACTTC | CASAGAYEQYF
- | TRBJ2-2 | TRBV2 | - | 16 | TGTGCCAGCTCGTACCGGGCCCCCGAGAACACCGGGGAGCTGTTTTTT | CASSYRAPENTGELFF
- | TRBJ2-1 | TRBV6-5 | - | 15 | TGTGCCAGCAGTTACTCGAAAAGGAATTCGGATGAGCAGTTCTTC | CASSYSKRNSDEQFF
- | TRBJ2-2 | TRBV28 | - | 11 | TGTGCCAGCACCTACACCGGGGAGCTGTTTTTT | CASTYTGELFF
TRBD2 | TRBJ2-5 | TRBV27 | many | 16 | TGTGCCAGCAGCCGAGCTAGCGGGGGGGTAAAAGAGACCCAGTACTTC | CASSRASGGVKETQYF
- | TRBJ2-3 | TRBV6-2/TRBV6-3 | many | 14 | TGTGCCAGCAGCCTGGGCGGGGAGACAGATACGCAGTATTTT | CASSLGGETDTQYF
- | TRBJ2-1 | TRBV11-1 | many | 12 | TGTGCCAGCAGCTCCGGGACCAATGAGCAGTTCTTC | CASSSGTNEQFF